A single sample is the source of the 20 T cell receptor beta chains below, sequenced in a study of persistence of HIV-infected CD4 T cells. Nonspecific anti-CD3/anti-CD28 bead stimulation represents the broad CD4+ T cell repertoire. Responding CD4+ T cells were sorted by upregulation of both CD40 ligand and CD69. No antigen has been assigned to these receptors. Sequencing used immunoSEQ version 4 in survey mode. Data came from immunoSEQ multiplex PCR; TCRdb stores just in-frame clones and leaves some out. The data show 40,000 to 60,000 clones, more than 80% seen once. The specimen comprised CD4+ T cells sorted from PBMCs after approximately 18-hour stimulation, sampled from a patient who received antiretroviral therapy. Every receptor here comes from an adult woman with HIV who was CMV-seropositive.

This clone is large. The V and J genes are TRBV2 and TRBJ2-7; 12 bases are a match to TRBD2. This CDR3 is 14 amino acids long. The germline V gene encodes CDR1 SNHLY and CDR2 FYNNEI. V was clipped by 7 bases and J by 5 bases; unmatched bases: 6. As DNA, the CDR3 is TGTGCCAGCACCGACACTAGCGGGGGGCACGAGCAGTACTTC. It is translated as CASTDTSGGHEQYF.

The V gene is TRBV10-1, the J gene TRBJ1-1; a possible D gene is TRBD1 (6 bases). The V and J ends lost 7 bases and 3 bases respectively, with 12 bases between them. This CDR3 has 13 residues. Germline V CDR1 and CDR2: WNHNN, SYGVQD (reference sequence). The CDR3 loop is CASKPQGHTEAFF. Written as DNA, the CDR3 is TGCGCCAGCAAGCCCCAGGGGCACACTGAAGCTTTCTTT.

This CDR3 reads CASRGDTDTQYF. For the CDR3, the DNA is TGTGCCAGTCGGGGAGACACAGATACGCAGTATTTT. The chain has TRBV6-5 and TRBJ2-3; TRBD2 might be the D (5 bases). Trimming removed 9 bases from V and 2 bases from J, with 9 bases in between. Germline assignment: CDR1 MNHEY and CDR2 SVGAGI. The CDR3 totals 12 residues.

The chain combines TRBV3-1 (or the pseudogene TRBV3-2) with TRBJ1-1, with D possibly matching TRBD1 (5 bases). The CDR3 sequence is 14 residues long. V was shortened by 6 bases and J by 0 bases, with 11 bases between the two germline ends. Germline CDR1 and CDR2: LGHDT and YNNKEL (reference sequence). This chain's CDR3 is CASRKGSMNTEAFF. CDR3 DNA sequence: TGTGCCAGCAGGAAGGGGTCAATGAACACTGAAGCTTTCTTT.

The rearrangement links TRBV7-2 to TRBJ1-5; 8 bases agree with TRBD1. The CDR3 contains 15 residues. CDR1 and CDR2 from the germline V gene are SGHTA and FQGNSA. J gave up 3 bases and V 5 bases, and 6 bases lay outside the gene matches. DNA of the CDR3: TGTGCCAGCAGCCCGACAGGGGCTCTCAATCAGCCCCAGCATTTT. Its protein is CASSPTGALNQPQHF.

J is TRBJ2-3 and V is TRBV3-1 (or the pseudogene TRBV3-2); 7 bases map to TRBD2. The CDR3 has 15 residues. Germline V gene sequence: CDR1 LGHDT, CDR2 YNNKEL (reference sequence). Losses at the gene ends were 5 bases for V and 2 bases for J; bases not matched to a gene: 7. The CDR3 coding sequence is TGTGCCAGCAGCAGTCTACTAGCGCCCACAGATACGCAGTATTTT. This gives the protein CASSSLLAPTDTQYF.

This chain uses TRBV3-1 (or the pseudogene TRBV3-2) with TRBJ1-2; a possible D gene is TRBD1 (5 bases). This CDR3 contains 13 residues. With 3 bases removed from V and 4 bases from J, the gap between germline ends came to 9 bases. CDR1 and CDR2 from the germline V gene are LGHDT and YNNKEL (reference sequence). CDR3 DNA: TGTGCCAGCAGCCAGGGGGAGGGCTATGGCTACACCTTC. Translating gives CASSQGEGYGYTF.

This clone has only one observation. The chain carries TRBV2 and TRBJ1-1; no clear D. The CDR3 totals 16 residues. Trimming removed 6 bases from V and 0 bases from J, with 17 bases in between. From germline, CDR1 is SNHLY and CDR2 FYNNEI. This CDR3 reads CASRIQATVMNTEAFF. CDR3 in DNA: TGTGCCAGCAGAATACAAGCGACGGTTATGAACACTGAAGCTTTCTTT.

This clone was observed a single time. This chain joins TRBV6-5 and TRBJ1-5; no definite D call. The CDR3 runs 15 residues. The V gene's germline CDR1 is MNHEY and CDR2 SVGAGI. The ends were cut back, 2 bases at V and 0 bases at J, with 8 bases in the middle. CDR3 region: CASSYGVNSNQPQHF. Written as DNA, the CDR3 is TGTGCCAGCAGTTACGGGGTTAATAGCAATCAGCCCCAGCATTTT.

This clone occurred once. This rearrangement joins TRBV7-8 to TRBJ1-1, with 10 bases identical to TRBD1. V trimming: 1 base; J trimming: 7 bases; junction bases outside the gene matches: 6. The CDR3 runs to 15 residues. Looked up from germline, CDR1 is SGHVS and CDR2 is FQNEAQ. CDR3 in DNA: TGTGCCAGCAGCTTAGTTATTGGGACAGGGGATGAAGCTTTCTTT. Amino acid sequence: CASSLVIGTGDEAFF.

The chain couples TRBV3-1 (or the pseudogene TRBV3-2) to TRBJ2-7; TRBD2 might be the D (6 bases). V lost 3 bases and J 9 bases, leaving 15 bases between the germline ends. The CDR3 is 13 residues long. Per germline, CDR1 LGHDT and CDR2 YNNKEL (reference sequence). The CDR3 bases are TGTGCCAGCAGCCATAAAGGAGGGGAAAGGCAGTACTTC. It specifies CASSHKGGERQYF.

This chain links TRBV6-2 or TRBV6-3 with TRBJ1-1, with TRBD1 identical over 8 bases. The CDR3 runs 17 residues. Germline CDR1 is MNHEY and CDR2 is SVGEGT. V dropped 0 bases and J dropped 0; count of bases not matched to a gene: 6. The CDR3: CASSYSTYRGMNTEAFF. The CDR3, as DNA: TGTGCCAGCAGTTACTCGACATACAGGGGGATGAACACTGAAGCTTTCTTT.

This clone was detected only a few times. The chain uses TRBV7-2 and TRBJ1-3; D unresolved. In germline, CDR1 is SGHTA, CDR2 FQGNSA. The CDR3 consists of 15 residues. V shed 3 bases and J shed 0 bases, with 9 bases lying between them. The CDR3 DNA follows: TGTGCCAGCAGCTTCGGGCTCAACTCTGGAAACACCATATATTTT. It translates to CASSFGLNSGNTIYF.

The chain carries TRBV4-1 and TRBJ1-2, with a tentative D call TRBD1 (5 bases). This CDR3 is built from 15 residues. Germline lookup yields CDR1 MGHRA and CDR2 YSYEKL. Deletions cut 0 bases from V and 2 bases from J, with 10 bases between. The CDR3 DNA sequence: TGCGCCAGCAGCCAAGATCGGGGCAGGAACTATGGCTACACCTTC. Amino acid sequence: CASSQDRGRNYGYTF.

The chain couples TRBV7-2 to TRBJ1-4; TRBD1 might be the D (5 bases). The V and J ends lost 2 bases and 8 bases respectively, with 18 bases between them. Germline CDR1 and CDR2: SGHTA and FQGNSA. The CDR3 is made up of 16 amino acids. CDR3 amino acids: CASSLFFSLGGEKLFF. CDR3 bases: TGTGCCAGCAGCTTATTCTTCTCGTTGGGGGGGGAAAAACTGTTTTTT.

The chain recombines TRBV27 with TRBJ2-7, with 8 bases aligning to TRBD1. Trimming took 6 bases from V and 2 from J; bases not matched to a gene: 3. CDR3 length equals 13 residues. CDR1 MNHEY and CDR2 SMNVEV come from the germline V gene (reference sequence). The CDR3, as DNA: TGTGCCAGCAGCCGGGGACAGGCCTACGAGCAGTACTTC. Its translation is CASSRGQAYEQYF.

The chain is built from TRBV27 and TRBJ2-1; TRBD2 matches at 8 bases. Germline V gene sequence: CDR1 MNHEY, CDR2 SMNVEV (reference sequence). The length of the CDR3 is 18 residues. V lost 8 bases, J lost 0 bases, and 15 bases stayed unmatched. The CDR3 region has the DNA TGTGCCAGCTCCCCGATGAGCGGGAGACGCGGCTCCTACAATGAGCAGTTCTTC. This gives the protein CASSPMSGRRGSYNEQFF.

The V call is TRBV7-8, the J call TRBJ1-3; 7 positions agree with TRBD1. The CDR3 has 14 residues. V lost 5 bases to trimming and J lost 4 bases; unmatched junction nucleotides: 5. The V gene's germline CDR1 is SGHVS and CDR2 FQNEAQ. CDR3 bases: TGTGCCAGCAGCCGCAGGGGGATCGGAAACACCATATATTTT. Its protein is CASSRRGIGNTIYF.

This clone was seen just once. The J gene is TRBJ2-7, the V gene TRBV6-5; D perhaps matches TRBD2 (5 bases). The CDR3 loop spans 13 amino acids. V was pared by 0 bases and J by 6 bases, with 9 bases between. Per the germline V gene, CDR1 is MNHEY and CDR2 is SVGAGI. CDR3 region: CASSYSGNGEQYF. The DNA for the CDR3 is TGTGCCAGCAGTTACTCCGGGAATGGCGAGCAGTACTTC.

The chain is built from TRBV10-2 and TRBJ2-7; perhaps D is TRBD1 or TRBD2 (7 bases each). V was trimmed by 3 bases and J by 6 bases, leaving 18 bases between them. This CDR3 has 15 amino acids. Germline V gene data show CDR1 as WSHSY and CDR2 as SAAADI. CDR3 sequence reads: CASSEPQGGIGEQYF. For the CDR3, the DNA is TGCGCCAGCAGTGAACCCCAGGGGGGGATCGGCGAGCAGTACTTC.